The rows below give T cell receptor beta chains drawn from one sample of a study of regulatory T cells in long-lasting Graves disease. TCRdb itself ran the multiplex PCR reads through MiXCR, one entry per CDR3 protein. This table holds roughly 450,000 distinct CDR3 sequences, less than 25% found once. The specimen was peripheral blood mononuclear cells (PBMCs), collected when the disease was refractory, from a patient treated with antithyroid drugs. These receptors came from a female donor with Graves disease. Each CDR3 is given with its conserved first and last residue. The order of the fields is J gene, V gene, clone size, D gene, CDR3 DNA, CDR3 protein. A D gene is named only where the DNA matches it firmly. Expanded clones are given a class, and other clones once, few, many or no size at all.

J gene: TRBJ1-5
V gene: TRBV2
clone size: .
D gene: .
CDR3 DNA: TGTGCCAGCAGGATACAGGCCACACACAATCGGCCCCAGCATTTT
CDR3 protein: CASRIQATHNRPQHF

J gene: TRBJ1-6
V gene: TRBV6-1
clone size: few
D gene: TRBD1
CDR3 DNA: TGTGCCAGCAGTAAATCGCTGAACAGGGGTGGATCACCCCTCCACTTT
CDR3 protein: CASSKSLNRGGSPLHF

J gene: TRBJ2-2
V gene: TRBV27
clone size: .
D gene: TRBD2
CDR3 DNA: TGTGCCACCACTAGCGGGAGGGAGGCCGGGGAGCTGTTTTTT
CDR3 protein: CATTSGREAGELFF

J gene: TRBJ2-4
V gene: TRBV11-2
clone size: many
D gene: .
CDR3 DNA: TGTGCCAGCAGCCGGATCCGGGGGCAAAACATTCAGTACTTC
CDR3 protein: CASSRIRGQNIQYF

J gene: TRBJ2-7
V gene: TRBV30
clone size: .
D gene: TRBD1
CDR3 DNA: TGTGCCTGGAGCATACAGGGGGCGGGTGAGCAGTACTTC
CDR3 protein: CAWSIQGAGEQYF

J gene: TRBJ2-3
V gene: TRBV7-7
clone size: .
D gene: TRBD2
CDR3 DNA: TGTGCCAGCAGCCCTAGCGGGGCCCTCACAGATACGCAGTATTTT
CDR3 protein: CASSPSGALTDTQYF

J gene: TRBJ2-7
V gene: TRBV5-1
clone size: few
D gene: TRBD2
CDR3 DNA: TGCGCCAGCAGCTTGAGCAGAGGAGGACTAGCGGGTTTCGAGCAGTACTTC
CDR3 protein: CASSLSRGGLAGFEQYF

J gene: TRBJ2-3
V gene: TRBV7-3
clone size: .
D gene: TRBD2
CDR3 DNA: TGTGCCAGCAGCCAAGGACTAGCACCCACAGATACGCAGTATTTT
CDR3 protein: CASSQGLAPTDTQYF

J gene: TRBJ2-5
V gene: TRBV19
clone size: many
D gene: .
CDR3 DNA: TGTGCCAGTAGTATTTCCCAAAACAGGCAAGAGACCCAGTACTTC
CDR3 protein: CASSISQNRQETQYF

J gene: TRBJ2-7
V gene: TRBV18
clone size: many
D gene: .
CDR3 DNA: TGTGCCAGCTCACCAGCGGGACAGAACGAGCAGTACTTC
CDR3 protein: CASSPAGQNEQYF

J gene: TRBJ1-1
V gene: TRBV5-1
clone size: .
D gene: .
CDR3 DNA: TGCGCCAGCAGCTTGGATAGTGTAACTGAAGCTTTCTTT
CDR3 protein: CASSLDSVTEAFF

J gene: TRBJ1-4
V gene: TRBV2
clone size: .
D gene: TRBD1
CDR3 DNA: TGTGCCAGCGTCCGGGACAGGGGGCTTGAAAAACTGTTTTTT
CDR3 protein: CASVRDRGLEKLFF

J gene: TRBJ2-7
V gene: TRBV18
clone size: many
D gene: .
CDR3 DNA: TGTGCCAGCTCACCTACGACAGGCAAGGGCTACGAGCAGTACTTC
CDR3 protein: CASSPTTGKGYEQYF

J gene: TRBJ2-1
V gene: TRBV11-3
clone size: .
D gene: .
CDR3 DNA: TGTGCCAGCAGCCCCCCGGGGGCGCTTGAGCAGTTCTTC
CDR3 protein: CASSPPGALEQFF

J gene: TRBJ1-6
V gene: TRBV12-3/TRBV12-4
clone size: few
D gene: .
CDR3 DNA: TGTGCCAGCAGCTACAGGGAATTCAATTCACCCCTCCACTTT
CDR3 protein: CASSYREFNSPLHF

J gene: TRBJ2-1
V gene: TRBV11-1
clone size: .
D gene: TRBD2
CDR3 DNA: TGTGCCAGCAGCCTACTAGCGGCCCTTGGGGGTGAGCAGTTCTTC
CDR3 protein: CASSLLAALGGEQFF

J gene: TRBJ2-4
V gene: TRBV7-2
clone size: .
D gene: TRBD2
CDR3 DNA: TGTGCCAGCAGCTTAGGGAGGACTGGCGGGAGTAGGGCCAAAAACATTCAGTACTTC
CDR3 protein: CASSLGRTGGSRAKNIQYF

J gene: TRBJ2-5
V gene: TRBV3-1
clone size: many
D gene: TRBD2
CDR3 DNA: TGTGCCAGCAGCCAAGATATACTAGCGGGAAGGATAGAGACCCAGTACTTC
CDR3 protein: CASSQDILAGRIETQYF

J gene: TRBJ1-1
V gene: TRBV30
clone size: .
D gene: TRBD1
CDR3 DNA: TGTGCCTTCAGGGGGCCGGACACTGAAGCTTTCTTT
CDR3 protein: CAFRGPDTEAFF

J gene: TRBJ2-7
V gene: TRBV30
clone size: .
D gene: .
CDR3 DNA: TGTGCCTGGAGTGTAAGCGAAAGCTCCTACGAGCAGTACTTC
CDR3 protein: CAWSVSESSYEQYF

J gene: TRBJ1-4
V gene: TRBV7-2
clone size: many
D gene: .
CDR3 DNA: TGTGCCAGCAGCTCGGGACTGAAACTGTTTTTT
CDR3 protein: CASSSGLKLFF

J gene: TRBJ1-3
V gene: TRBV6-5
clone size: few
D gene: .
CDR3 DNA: TGTGCCAGCAGTTACTCGCAGGTCTCTGGAAACACCATATATTTT
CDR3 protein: CASSYSQVSGNTIYF

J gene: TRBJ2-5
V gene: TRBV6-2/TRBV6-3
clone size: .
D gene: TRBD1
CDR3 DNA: TGTGCCAGCAGTATACAGGGGGTCGAGACTCAGTACTTC
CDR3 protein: CASSIQGVETQYF

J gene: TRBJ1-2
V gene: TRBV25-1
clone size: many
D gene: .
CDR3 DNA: TGTGCCAGCAGTGACGGGGCATGGGGATATGGCTACACCTTC
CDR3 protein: CASSDGAWGYGYTF

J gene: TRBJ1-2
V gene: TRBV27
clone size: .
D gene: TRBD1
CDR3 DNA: TGTGCCAGCAGTTTATGGACAGGGGATAAGGGTGGCTACACCTTC
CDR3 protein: CASSLWTGDKGGYTF

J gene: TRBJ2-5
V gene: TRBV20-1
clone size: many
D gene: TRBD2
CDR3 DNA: TGCAGTGCTAGACATCCTAGCGGAGGCCAGTTGGAGACCCAGTACTTC
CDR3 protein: CSARHPSGGQLETQYF

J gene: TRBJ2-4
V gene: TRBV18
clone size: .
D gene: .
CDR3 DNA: TGTGCCGGCTCACTGGACAGCAAAAACATTCAGTACTTC
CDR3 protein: CAGSLDSKNIQYF

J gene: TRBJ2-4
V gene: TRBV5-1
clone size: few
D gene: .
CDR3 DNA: TGCGCCAGCAGCACCGGACAGTACGGAGCCGGAAACATTCAGTACTTC
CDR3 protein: CASSTGQYGAGNIQYF

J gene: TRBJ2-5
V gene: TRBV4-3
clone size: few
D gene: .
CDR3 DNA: TGCGCCAGCAGCCAAGGTCAAGGGGTCGGAGAGACCCAGTACTTC
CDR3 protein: CASSQGQGVGETQYF

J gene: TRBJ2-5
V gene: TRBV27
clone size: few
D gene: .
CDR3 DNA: TGTGCCAGCAGTTCCTCTAGGATGGAGACCCAGTACTTC
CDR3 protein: CASSSSRMETQYF

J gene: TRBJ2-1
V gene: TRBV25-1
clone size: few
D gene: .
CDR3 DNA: TGTGCCAGCAGTGGGGGCTCCGGCCCCTACAATGAGCAGTTCTTC
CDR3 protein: CASSGGSGPYNEQFF

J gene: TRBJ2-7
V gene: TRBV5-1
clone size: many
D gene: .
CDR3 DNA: TGCGCCAGCAGCCTATACGACGAGCAGTACTTC
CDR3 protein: CASSLYDEQYF

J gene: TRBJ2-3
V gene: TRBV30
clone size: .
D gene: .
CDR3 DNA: TGTGCCTGGAGTGTACACGGGAGCACAGATACGCAGTATTTT
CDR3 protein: CAWSVHGSTDTQYF

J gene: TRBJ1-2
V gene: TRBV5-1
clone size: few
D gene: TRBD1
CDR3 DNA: TGCGCCAGCAGCAAACGACAGGGGGACGGCTACACCTTC
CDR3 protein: CASSKRQGDGYTF